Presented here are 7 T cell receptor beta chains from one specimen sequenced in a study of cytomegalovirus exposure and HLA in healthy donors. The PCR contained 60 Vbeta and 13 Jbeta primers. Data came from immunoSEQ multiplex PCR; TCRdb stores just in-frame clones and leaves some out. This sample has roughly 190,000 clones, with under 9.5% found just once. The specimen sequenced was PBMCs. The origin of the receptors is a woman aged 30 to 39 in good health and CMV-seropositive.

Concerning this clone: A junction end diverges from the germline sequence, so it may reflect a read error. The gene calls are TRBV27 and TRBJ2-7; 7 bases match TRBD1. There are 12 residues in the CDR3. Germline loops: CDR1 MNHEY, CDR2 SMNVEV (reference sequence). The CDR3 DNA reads TGTGCCAGCAGTACCAGACAGGGACGGGTAGCCTTC. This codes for CASSTRQGRVAF.

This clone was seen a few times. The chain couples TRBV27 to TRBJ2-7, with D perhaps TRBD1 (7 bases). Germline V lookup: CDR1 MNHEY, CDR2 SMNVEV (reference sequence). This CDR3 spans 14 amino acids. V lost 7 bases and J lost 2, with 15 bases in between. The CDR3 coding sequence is TGTGCCAGCAATAGGAGGGGGCGGCCCTACGAGCAGTACTTC. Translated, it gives CASNRRGRPYEQYF.

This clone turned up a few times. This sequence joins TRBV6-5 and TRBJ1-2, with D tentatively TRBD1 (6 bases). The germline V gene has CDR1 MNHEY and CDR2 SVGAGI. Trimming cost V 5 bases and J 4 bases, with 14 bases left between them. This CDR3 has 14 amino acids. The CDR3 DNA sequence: TGTGCCAGCAGTGAGATGGACAGAGCCTATGGCTACACCTTC. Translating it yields CASSEMDRAYGYTF.

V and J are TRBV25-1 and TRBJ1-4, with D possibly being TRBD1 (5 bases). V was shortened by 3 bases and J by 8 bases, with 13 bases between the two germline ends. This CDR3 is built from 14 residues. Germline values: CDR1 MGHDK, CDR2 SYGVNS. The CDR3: CASSDPGRGEKLFF. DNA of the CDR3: TGTGCCAGCAGTGACCCAGGGAGGGGCGAAAAACTGTTTTTT. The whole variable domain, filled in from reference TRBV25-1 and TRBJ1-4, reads EADIYQTPRYLVIGTGKKITLECSQTMGHDKMYWYQQDPGMELHLIHYSYGVNSTEKGDLSSESTVSRIRTEHFPLTLESARPSHTSQYLCASSDPGRGEKLFFGSGTQLSVL.

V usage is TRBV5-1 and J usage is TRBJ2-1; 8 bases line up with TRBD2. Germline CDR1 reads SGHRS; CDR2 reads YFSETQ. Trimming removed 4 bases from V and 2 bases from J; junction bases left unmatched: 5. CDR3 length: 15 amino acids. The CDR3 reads CASSPPGGAYNEQFF. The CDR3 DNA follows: TGCGCCAGCAGCCCCCCGGGAGGGGCCTACAATGAGCAGTTCTTC.

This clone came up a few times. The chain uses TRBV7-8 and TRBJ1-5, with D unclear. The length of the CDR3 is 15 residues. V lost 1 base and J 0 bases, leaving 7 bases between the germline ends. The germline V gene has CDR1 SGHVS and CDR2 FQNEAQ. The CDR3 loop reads CASSLVPGSNQPQHF. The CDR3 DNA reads TGTGCCAGCAGCTTAGTTCCCGGTAGCAATCAGCCCCAGCATTTT.

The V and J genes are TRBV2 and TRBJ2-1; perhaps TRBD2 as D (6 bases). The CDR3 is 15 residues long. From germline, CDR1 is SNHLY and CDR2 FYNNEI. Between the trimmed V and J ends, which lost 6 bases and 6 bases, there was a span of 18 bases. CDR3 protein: CASSVLALEANEQFF. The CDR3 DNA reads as TGTGCCAGCAGCGTACTAGCCCTAGAAGCCAATGAGCAGTTCTTC.